This TCR beta chain was sequenced during a study of T cells after yellow fever vaccination. The study, taken as a whole, reports: A weaker but faster secondary response was observed, peaking on day 5 versus 15. Booster samples showed a return of most primary-vaccination clones (around 96% CD4, 70% to 90% CD8).

This clonotype was observed a handful of times. What it binds is unknown. A process of 5'RACE template switching, which added a universal primer site and UMIs, was used to make TCR cDNA. TCRdb processed the 5' RACE reads anew with MiXCR; each CDR3 protein has one entry. The sample has hundreds of thousands of distinct CDR3 sequences; around 3.6% are singletons. CDR1 and CDR2 (germline): DFQATT, SNEGSKA (reference sequence). Losses at the gene ends were 2 bases for V and 10 bases for J; bases not matched to a gene: 4. This CDR3 has 13 residues. This TCR came from a young man who received the YFV17D yellow fever vaccine. The chain joins TRBV20-1 to TRBJ1-6, with 8 positions matching TRBD1. The sample consisted of PBMCs, taken on the day of the yellow fever booster vaccination. The CDR3 is CSARKDRESPLHF. Written as DNA, the CDR3 is TGCAGTGCTAGAAAGGACAGGGAATCACCCCTCCACTTT.